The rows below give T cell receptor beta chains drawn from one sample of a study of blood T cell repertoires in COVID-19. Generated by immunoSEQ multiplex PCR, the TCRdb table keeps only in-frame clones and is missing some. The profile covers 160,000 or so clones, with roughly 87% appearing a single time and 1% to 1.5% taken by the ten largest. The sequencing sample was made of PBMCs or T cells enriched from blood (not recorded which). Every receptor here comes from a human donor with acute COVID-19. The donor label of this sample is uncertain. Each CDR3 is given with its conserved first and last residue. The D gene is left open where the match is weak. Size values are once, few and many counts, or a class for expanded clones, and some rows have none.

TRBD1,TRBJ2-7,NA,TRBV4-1,CASSRWQGAPYEQYF,TGCGCCAGCAGCCGCTGGCAGGGGGCACCCTACGAGCAGTACTTC
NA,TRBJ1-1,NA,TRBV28,CASGHLQGVNTEAFF,TGTGCCAGCGGACATTTACAGGGAGTGAACACTGAAGCTTTCTTT
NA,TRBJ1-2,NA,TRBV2,CASSPDNNYGYTF,TGTGCCAGCAGTCCGGACAATAACTATGGCTACACCTTC
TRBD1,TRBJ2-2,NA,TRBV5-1,CASADRAGGELFF,TGCGCCAGCGCGGACAGGGCAGGCGGGGAGCTGTTTTTT
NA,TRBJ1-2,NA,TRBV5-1,CASRTEPLRYTF,TGCGCCAGCAGGACAGAGCCATTGCGCTACACCTTC
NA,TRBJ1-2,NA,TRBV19,CASRVGQHYGYTF,TGTGCCAGTAGAGTTGGACAGCACTATGGCTACACCTTC
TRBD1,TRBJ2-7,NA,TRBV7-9,CASSSTGQQFYEQYF,TGTGCCAGCAGCTCAACGGGACAGCAATTCTACGAGCAGTACTTC
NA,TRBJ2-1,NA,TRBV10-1,CASSESGGVDEQFF,TGCGCCAGCAGTGAGTCGGGCGGGGTAGATGAGCAGTTCTTC
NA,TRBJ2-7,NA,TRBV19,CASSATSGIHEQYF,TGTGCCAGTAGCGCAACTTCAGGGATCCACGAGCAGTACTTC
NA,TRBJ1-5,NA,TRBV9,CASNTPPGPQHF,TGTGCCAGCAACACCCCCCCGGGGCCCCAGCATTTT
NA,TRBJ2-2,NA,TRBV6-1,CASSESIGELFF,TGTGCCAGCAGTGAGTCTATCGGGGAGCTGTTTTTT
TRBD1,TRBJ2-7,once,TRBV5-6,CASSLGQGPSEQYF,TGTGCCAGCAGCTTGGGACAGGGCCCCTCCGAGCAGTACTTC
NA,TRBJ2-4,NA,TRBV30,CAWRRGTPKNIQYF,TGTGCCTGGAGAAGGGGGACCCCCAAAAACATTCAGTACTTC
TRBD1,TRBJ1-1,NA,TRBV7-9,CASSFGGTGENTEAFF,TGTGCCAGCAGCTTTGGGGGGACAGGGGAGAACACTGAAGCTTTCTTT
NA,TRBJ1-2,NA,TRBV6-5,CASSPSYGYTF,TGTGCCAGCAGCCCCTCCTATGGCTACACCTTC
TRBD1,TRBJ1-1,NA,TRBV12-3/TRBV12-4,CASSFGTGTEAFF,TGTGCCAGCAGTTTTGGGACAGGCACTGAAGCTTTCTTT
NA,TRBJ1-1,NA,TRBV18,CASSPTEGDTEAFF,TGTGCCAGCTCACCAACCGAGGGGGACACTGAAGCTTTCTTT
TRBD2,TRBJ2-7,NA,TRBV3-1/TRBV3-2,CASSQGLAGGEQYF,TGTGCCAGCAGCCAAGGACTAGCGGGGGGCGAGCAGTACTTC
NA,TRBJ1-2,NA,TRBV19,CASSPGTSNYGYTF,TGTGCCAGTAGTCCAGGGACATCAAACTATGGCTACACCTTC
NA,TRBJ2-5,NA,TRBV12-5,CASGLTTETQYF,TGTGCTAGTGGTCTCACAACAGAGACCCAGTACTTC
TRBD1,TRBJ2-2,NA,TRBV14,CASSPMTGGFKVGGELFF,TGTGCCAGCAGCCCAATGACAGGGGGCTTTAAAGTAGGCGGGGAGCTGTTTTTT
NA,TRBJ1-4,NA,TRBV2,CASSEARLTGGEKLFF,TGTGCCAGCAGTGAAGCGCGACTCACAGGCGGTGAAAAACTGTTTTTT
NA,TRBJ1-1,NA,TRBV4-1,CASSLELYTEAFF,TGCGCCAGCAGTCTGGAGTTGTACACTGAAGCTTTCTTT
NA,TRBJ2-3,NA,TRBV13,CASCERRAQDAQYF,TGTGCCAGCTGCGAGAGGAGGGCGCAAGATGCGCAGTATTTT
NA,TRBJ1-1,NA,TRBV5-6,CASSLGNGAGAGGTEAFF,TGTGCCAGCAGCTTGGGGAACGGGGCCGGGGCCGGGGGCACTGAAGCTTTCTTT
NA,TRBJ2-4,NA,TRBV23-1,CASSGQTLAKNIQYF,TGCGCCAGCAGTGGGCAGACCCTAGCCAAAAACATTCAGTACTTC